The present entry profiles one TCR beta chain with its context. This same CDR3 is encoded by further DNA sequences in the sample. Relapse was seen in all patients after autologous stem cell transplantation, and brentuximab vedotin exposure was variable. This sample stems from a study of PD-1 blockade in classical Hodgkin lymphoma. Sequencing was performed with immunoSEQ multiplex PCR; in TCRdb, only in-frame clones are kept and a portion is missing. This table has fewer than 25,000 clones, roughly 80% appearing once. CDR1 is SGHNT, CDR2 YENEEA, per germline. This CDR3 comprises 16 residues. Trimming took 4 bases from V and 4 from J; bases not matched to a gene: 4.

The source material was peripheral blood mononuclear cells (PBMCs), sampled at baseline. The chain joins TRBV11-3 to TRBJ2-5, with 15 bases identical to TRBD2. This sequence was found in a human donor with classical Hodgkin lymphoma. The CDR3: CASSSRTSGGGETQYF. CDR3 DNA sequence: TGTGCCAGCAGCTCTCGGACTAGCGGGGGGGGAGAGACCCAGTACTTC.